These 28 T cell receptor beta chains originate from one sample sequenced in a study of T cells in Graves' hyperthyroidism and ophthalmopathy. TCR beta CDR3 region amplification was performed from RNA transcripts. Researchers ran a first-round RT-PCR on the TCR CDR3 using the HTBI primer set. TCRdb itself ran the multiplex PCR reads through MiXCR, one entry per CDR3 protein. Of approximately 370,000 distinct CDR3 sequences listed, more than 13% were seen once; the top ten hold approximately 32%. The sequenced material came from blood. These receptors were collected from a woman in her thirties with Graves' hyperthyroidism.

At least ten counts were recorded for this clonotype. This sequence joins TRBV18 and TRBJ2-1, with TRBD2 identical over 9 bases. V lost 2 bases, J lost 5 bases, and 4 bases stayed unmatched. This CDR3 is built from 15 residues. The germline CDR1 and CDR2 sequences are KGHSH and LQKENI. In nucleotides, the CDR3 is TGTGCCAGCTCACCAGCACTAGCGGGCCACAATGAGCAGTTCTTC. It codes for CASSPALAGHNEQFF.

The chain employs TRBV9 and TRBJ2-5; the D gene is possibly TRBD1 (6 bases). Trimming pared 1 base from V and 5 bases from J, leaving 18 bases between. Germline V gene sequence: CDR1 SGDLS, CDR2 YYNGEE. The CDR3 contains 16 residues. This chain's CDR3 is CASSVRGSRSGETQYF. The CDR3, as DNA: TGTGCCAGCAGCGTAAGGGGGTCTCGTTCAGGGGAGACCCAGTACTTC.

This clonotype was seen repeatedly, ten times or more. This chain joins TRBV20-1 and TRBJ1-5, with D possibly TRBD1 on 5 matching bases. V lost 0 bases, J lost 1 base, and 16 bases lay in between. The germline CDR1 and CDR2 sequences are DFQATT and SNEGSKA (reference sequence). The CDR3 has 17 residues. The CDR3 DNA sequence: TGCAGTGCTAGAGAGATTAGAGGGGAGGGCAGCAATCAGCCCCAGCATTTT. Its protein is CSAREIRGEGSNQPQHF.

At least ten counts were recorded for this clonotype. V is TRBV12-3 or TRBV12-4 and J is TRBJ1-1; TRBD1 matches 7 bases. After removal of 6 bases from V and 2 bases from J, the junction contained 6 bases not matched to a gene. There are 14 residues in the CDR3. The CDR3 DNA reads TGTGCCAGCAGGACAGGGACAGCTAACACTGAAGCTTTCTTT. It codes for CASRTGTANTEAFF.

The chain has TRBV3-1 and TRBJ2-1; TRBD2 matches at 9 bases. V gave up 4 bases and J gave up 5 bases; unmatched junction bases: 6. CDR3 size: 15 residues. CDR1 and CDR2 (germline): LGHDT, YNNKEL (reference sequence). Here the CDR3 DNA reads TGTGCCAGCAGCCCCGGGACTAGCCTCAACAATGAGCAGTTCTTC. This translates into CASSPGTSLNNEQFF.

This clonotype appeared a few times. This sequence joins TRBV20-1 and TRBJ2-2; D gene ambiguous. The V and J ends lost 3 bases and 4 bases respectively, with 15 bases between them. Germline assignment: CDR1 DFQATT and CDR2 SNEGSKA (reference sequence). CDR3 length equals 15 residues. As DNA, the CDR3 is TGCAGTGCTAGGAGAGCCGGGCGTGTCACCGGGGAGCTGTTTTTT. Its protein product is CSARRAGRVTGELFF.

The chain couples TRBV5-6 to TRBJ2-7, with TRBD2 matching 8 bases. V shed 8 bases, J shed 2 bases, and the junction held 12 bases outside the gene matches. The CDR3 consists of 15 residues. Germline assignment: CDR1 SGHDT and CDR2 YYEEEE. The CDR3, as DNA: TGTGCCAGTTCGCGACCCACGGGACTAGCCTACGAGCAGTACTTC. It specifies CASSRPTGLAYEQYF.

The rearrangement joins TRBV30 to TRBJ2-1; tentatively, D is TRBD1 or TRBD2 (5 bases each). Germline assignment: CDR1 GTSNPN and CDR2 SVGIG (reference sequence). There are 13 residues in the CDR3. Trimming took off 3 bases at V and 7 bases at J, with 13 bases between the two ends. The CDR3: CAWSPGTQNEQFF. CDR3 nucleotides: TGTGCCTGGAGCCCCGGGACCCAGAATGAGCAGTTCTTC.

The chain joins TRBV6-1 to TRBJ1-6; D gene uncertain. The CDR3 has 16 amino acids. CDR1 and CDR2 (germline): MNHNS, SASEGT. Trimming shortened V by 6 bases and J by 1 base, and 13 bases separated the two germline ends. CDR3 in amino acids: CASRSPTGSYNSPLHF. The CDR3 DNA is TGTGCCAGCAGGTCCCCTACCGGGTCCTATAATTCACCCCTCCACTTT.

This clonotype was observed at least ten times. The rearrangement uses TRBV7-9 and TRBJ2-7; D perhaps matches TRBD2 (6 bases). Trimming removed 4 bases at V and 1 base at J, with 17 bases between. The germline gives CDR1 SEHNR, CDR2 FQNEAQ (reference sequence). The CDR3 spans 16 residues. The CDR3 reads CASSSTGLPVSYEQYF. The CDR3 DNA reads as TGTGCCAGCAGCTCGACCGGACTACCTGTTTCCTACGAGCAGTACTTC.

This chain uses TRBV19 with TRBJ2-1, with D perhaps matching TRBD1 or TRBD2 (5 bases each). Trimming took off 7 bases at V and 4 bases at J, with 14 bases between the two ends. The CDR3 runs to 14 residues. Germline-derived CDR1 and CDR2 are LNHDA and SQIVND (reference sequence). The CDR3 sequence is CASNRRTKYNEQFF. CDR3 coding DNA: TGTGCCAGTAACCGGAGGACAAAGTACAATGAGCAGTTCTTC.

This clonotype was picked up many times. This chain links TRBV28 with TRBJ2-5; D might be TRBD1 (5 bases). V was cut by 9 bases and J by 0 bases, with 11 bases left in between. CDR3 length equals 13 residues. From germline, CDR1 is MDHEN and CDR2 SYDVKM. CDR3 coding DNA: TGTGCCAGTATTCAGGGCCACCAAGAGACCCAGTACTTC. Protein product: CASIQGHQETQYF.

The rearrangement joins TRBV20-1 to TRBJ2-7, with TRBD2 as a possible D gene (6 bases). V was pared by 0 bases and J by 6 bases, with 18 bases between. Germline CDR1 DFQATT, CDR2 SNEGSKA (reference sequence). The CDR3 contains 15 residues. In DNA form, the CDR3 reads TGCAGTGCTAGAGATCCGGGAGCGACGGGGGTCGAGCAGTACTTC. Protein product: CSARDPGATGVEQYF.

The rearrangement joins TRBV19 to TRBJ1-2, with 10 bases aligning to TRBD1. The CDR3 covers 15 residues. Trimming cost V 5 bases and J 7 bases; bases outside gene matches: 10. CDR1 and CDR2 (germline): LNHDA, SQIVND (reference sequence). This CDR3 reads CASSVPGQGFSGYTF. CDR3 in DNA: TGTGCCAGTAGTGTACCGGGACAGGGGTTCTCTGGCTACACCTTC. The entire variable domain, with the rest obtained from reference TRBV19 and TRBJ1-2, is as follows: DGGITQSPKYLFRKEGQNVTLSCEQNLNHDAMYWYRQDPGQGLRLIYYSQIVNDFQKGDIAEGYSVSREKKESFPLTVTSAQKNPTAFYLCASSVPGQGFSGYTFGSGTRLTVV.

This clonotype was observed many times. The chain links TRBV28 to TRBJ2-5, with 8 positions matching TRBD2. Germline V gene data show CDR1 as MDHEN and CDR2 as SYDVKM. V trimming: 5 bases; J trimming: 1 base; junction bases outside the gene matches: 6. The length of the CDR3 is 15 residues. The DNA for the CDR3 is TGTGCCAGCAGTGTAGGTAGCGGGGTCCAAGAGACCCAGTACTTC. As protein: CASSVGSGVQETQYF. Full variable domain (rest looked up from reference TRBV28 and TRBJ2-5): DVKVTQSSRYLVKRTGEKVFLECVQDMDHENMFWYRQDPGLGLRLIYFSYDVKMKEKGDIPEGYSVSREKKERFSLILESASTNQTSMYLCASSVGSGVQETQYFGPGTRLLVL.

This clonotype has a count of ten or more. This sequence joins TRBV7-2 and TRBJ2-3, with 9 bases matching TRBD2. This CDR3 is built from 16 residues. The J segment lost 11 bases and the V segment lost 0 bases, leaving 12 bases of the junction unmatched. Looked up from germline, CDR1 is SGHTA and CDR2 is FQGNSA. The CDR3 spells CASSLAASGTRYGQYF. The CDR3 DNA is TGTGCCAGCAGCTTAGCCGCTAGCGGGACTCGATACGGGCAGTATTTT.

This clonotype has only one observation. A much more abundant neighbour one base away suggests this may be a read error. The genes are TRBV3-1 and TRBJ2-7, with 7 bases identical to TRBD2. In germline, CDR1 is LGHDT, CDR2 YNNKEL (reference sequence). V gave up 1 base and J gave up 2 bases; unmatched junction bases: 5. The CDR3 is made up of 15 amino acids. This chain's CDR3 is CASSQGGTTTYEQYF. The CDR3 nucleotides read TGTGCCAGCAGCCAAGGCGGGACTACCACCTACGAGCAGTACTTC.

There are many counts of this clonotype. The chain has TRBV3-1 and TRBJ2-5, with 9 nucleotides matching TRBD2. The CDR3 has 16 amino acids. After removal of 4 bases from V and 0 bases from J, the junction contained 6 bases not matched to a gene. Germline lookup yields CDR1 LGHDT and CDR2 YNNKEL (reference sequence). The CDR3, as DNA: TGTGCCAGCAGCCCAGCTAGCGGGAAGTACCAAGAGACCCAGTACTTC. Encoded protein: CASSPASGKYQETQYF.

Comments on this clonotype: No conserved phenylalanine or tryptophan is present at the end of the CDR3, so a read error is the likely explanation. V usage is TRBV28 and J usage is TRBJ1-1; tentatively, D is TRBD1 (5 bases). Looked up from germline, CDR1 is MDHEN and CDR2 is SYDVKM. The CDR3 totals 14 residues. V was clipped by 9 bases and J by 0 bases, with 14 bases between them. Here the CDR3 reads CASVIQGMNTEAFL. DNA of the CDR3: TGTGCCAGTGTCATTCAGGGAATGAACACTGAAGCTTTCCTT.

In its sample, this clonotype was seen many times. CDR3 in amino acids: CSAPRRLQETQYF. DNA of the CDR3: TGCAGTGCTCCACGGCGCCTTCAGGAGACCCAGTACTTC. V is TRBV20-1 and J is TRBJ2-5; D remains ambiguous. CDR1 DFQATT and CDR2 SNEGSKA come from the germline V gene (reference sequence). The CDR3 extends over 13 amino acids. Trimming removed 5 bases from V and 5 bases from J, with 15 bases in between.

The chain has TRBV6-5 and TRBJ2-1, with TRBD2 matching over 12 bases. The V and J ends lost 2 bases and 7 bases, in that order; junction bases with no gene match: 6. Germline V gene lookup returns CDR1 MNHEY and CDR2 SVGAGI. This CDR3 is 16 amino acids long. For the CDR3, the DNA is TGTGCCAGCAGTTACATCGGGCTAGCGGGAGGGAATGAGCAGTTCTTC. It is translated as CASSYIGLAGGNEQFF.

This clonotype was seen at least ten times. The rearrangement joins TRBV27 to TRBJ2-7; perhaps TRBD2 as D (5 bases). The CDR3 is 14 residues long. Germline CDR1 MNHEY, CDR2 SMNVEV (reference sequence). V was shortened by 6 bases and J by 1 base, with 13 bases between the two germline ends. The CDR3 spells CASRGLDRSYEQYF. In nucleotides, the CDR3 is TGTGCCAGCAGAGGACTGGATCGTTCCTACGAGCAGTACTTC.

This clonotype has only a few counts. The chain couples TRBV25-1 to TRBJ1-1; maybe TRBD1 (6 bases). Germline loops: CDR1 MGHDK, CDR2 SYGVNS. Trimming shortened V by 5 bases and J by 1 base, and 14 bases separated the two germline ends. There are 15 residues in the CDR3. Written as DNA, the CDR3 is TGTGCCAGCAGTTCACAAAAGACAGGGAACACTGAAGCTTTCTTT. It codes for CASSSQKTGNTEAFF.

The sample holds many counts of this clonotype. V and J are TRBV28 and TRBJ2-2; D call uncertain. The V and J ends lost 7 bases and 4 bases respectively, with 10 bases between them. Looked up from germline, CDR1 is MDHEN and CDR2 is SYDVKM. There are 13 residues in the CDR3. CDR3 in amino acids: CASTGPLTGELFF. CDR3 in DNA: TGTGCCAGCACAGGACCCCTCACCGGGGAGCTGTTTTTT.

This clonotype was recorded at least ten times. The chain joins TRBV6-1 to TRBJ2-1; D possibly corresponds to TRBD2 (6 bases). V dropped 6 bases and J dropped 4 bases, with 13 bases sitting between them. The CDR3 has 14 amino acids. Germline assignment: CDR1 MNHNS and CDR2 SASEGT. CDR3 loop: CASSIRDLYNEQFF. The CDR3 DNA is TGTGCCAGCAGCATCCGGGACTTATACAATGAGCAGTTCTTC.

CDR3 nucleotides: TGTGCTAGTGGTTTGGGGACAGTTACTACCACCGGGGAGCTGTTTTTT. Protein sequence: CASGLGTVTTTGELFF. This chain links TRBV12-5 with TRBJ2-2, with TRBD1 as a possible D gene (6 bases). V lost 1 base and J lost 4, with 13 bases in between. This CDR3 spans 16 amino acids. Per germline, CDR1 LGHNT and CDR2 FRNRAP.

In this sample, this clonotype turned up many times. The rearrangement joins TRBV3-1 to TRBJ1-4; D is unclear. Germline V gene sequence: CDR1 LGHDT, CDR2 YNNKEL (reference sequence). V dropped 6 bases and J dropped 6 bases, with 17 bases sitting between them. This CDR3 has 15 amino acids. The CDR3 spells CASSPRGRGYEKLFF. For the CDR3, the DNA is TGTGCCAGCAGTCCCCGGGGAAGAGGGTATGAAAAACTGTTTTTT.

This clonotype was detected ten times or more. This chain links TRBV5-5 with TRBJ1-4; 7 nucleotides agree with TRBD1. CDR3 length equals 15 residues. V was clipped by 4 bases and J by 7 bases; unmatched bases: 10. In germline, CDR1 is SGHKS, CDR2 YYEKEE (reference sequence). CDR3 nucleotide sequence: TGTGCCAGCAGCCACAACCGGGACAGTGGTGAAAAACTGTTTTTT. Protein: CASSHNRDSGEKLFF.